These 29 T cell receptor beta chains share one sample of origin, sequenced in a study of blood T cell repertoires in COVID-19. TCRdb's table, derived via immunoSEQ multiplex PCR, lists solely in-frame clones and lacks some. The top ten clones hold around 18% of a sample with about 130,000 clones, more than 75% of them seen once. Source material: peripheral blood. Receptor source: a woman aged 50 to 60 who had recovered from COVID-19.

The rearrangement joins TRBV19 to TRBJ1-2; 8 bases line up with TRBD1. The germline CDR1 and CDR2 sequences are LNHDA and SQIVND (reference sequence). CDR3 length: 13 residues. Trimming cost V 5 bases and J 5 bases; bases outside gene matches: 4. The CDR3 reads CASSPDREYGYTF. Written as DNA, the CDR3 is TGTGCCAGTAGTCCGGACAGGGAGTATGGCTACACCTTC.

This chain joins TRBV5-5 and TRBJ1-1; D is ambiguous. The ends were cut back, 0 bases at V and 4 bases at J, with 7 bases in the middle. The CDR3 runs to 13 residues. Germline-derived CDR1 and CDR2 are SGHKS and YYEKEE (reference sequence). The CDR3 protein is CASSLVSITEAFF. The CDR3 DNA sequence: TGTGCCAGCAGCTTGGTGTCCATCACTGAAGCTTTCTTT.

V is TRBV7-6 and J is TRBJ1-2; 9 bases line up with TRBD1. The CDR3 loop spans 16 amino acids. Germline lookup yields CDR1 SGHVS and CDR2 FNYEAQ. V was pared by 6 bases and J by 5 bases, with 13 bases of the junction left unmatched. The CDR3 is CASSPGQGVRSYGYTF. The CDR3 DNA reads TGTGCCAGCAGTCCGGGACAGGGAGTTCGTTCTTATGGCTACACCTTC.

The V and J genes are TRBV9 and TRBJ2-5; D may be TRBD1 (5 bases). V shed 0 bases and J shed 2 bases, with 5 bases lying between them. The CDR3 is made up of 13 amino acids. The germline V gene has CDR1 SGDLS and CDR2 YYNGEE. CDR3: CASSVAGQETQYF. As DNA, the CDR3 is TGTGCCAGCAGCGTAGCAGGGCAAGAGACCCAGTACTTC.

The rearrangement joins TRBV3-1 (or the pseudogene TRBV3-2) to TRBJ1-3; D is undetermined. V shed 0 bases and J shed 0 bases, with 6 bases lying between them. The CDR3 spans 15 residues. Per the germline V gene, CDR1 is LGHDT and CDR2 is YNNKEL (reference sequence). In nucleotides, the CDR3 is TGTGCCAGCAGCCAAGACCTGTACTCTGGAAACACCATATATTTT. Translated, it gives CASSQDLYSGNTIYF.

The J gene is TRBJ2-1, the V gene TRBV30, with 11 bases fitting TRBD2. The germline V gene has CDR1 GTSNPN and CDR2 SVGIG (reference sequence). The CDR3 loop spans 15 amino acids. The V gene end was trimmed by 4 bases and the J gene end by 4 bases; junction bases not matched to a gene: 6. The chain's CDR3 is CAWKSLAGAYNEQFF. DNA of the CDR3: TGTGCCTGGAAATCACTAGCGGGAGCTTACAATGAGCAGTTCTTC.

By share of the sample, this clone is large. The chain recombines TRBV4-1 with TRBJ2-7, with 9 bases that match TRBD2. Germline CDR1 and CDR2: MGHRA and YSYEKL. The junction had 4 bases not matched to a gene; V was cut back by 1 base and J by 3 bases. The CDR3 has 15 residues. Here the CDR3 DNA reads TGCGCCAGCAGCCAAGTACCTAGCGGGGACTACGAGCAGTACTTC. Translation: CASSQVPSGDYEQYF.

The chain recombines TRBV6-2 or TRBV6-3 with TRBJ2-3, with D uncertain. The CDR3 contains 15 residues. Germline CDR1 and CDR2: MNHEY and SVGEGT. The V end was cut by 2 bases, the J end by 4 bases, with 13 bases between. The CDR3 spells CASSYLAFNPDTQYF. DNA of the CDR3: TGTGCCAGCAGTTACCTGGCCTTTAACCCAGATACGCAGTATTTT.

V gene TRBV19 combines with J gene TRBJ1-5; TRBD1 matches at 8 bases. With 4 bases clipped from V and 0 bases from J, the junction kept 5 bases outside the gene matches. The CDR3 runs 16 residues. Germline V gene sequence: CDR1 LNHDA, CDR2 SQIVND (reference sequence). CDR3 bases: TGTGCCAGTAGTAGGGGGGACAGGTATAGCAATCAGCCCCAGCATTTT. Its translation: CASSRGDRYSNQPQHF.

V is TRBV19 and J is TRBJ2-1; 9 bases are shared with TRBD2. The CDR3 has 14 amino acids. The germline V gene has CDR1 LNHDA and CDR2 SQIVND (reference sequence). V dropped 5 bases and J dropped 7; count of bases not matched to a gene: 6. The CDR3 DNA reads TGTGCCAGTAGTCGGCGGGAGGGCAATAATGAGCAGTTCTTC. Its translation is CASSRREGNNEQFF.

The chain uses TRBV27 and TRBJ2-7; D gene uncertain. The V gene lost 6 bases and the J gene lost 4 bases, with 28 bases spanning the gap. Germline loops: CDR1 MNHEY, CDR2 SMNVEV (reference sequence). This CDR3 has 18 residues. The DNA of the CDR3 is TGTGCCAGCAGGCTGTGGGTGACCCCTCGGCTAGTGGATTACGAGCAGTACTTC. Its translation: CASRLWVTPRLVDYEQYF.

This clone was detected once. For the CDR3, the DNA is TGTGCCACCAGCAGAGGACAGGTCATTAGCTACGAGCAGTACTTC. Translation gives CATSRGQVISYEQYF. The V and J genes are TRBV15 and TRBJ2-7; TRBD1 is a possible D gene (6 bases). In germline, CDR1 is LNHNV, CDR2 YYDKDF (reference sequence). The V gene lost 1 base and the J gene lost 3 bases, with 13 bases spanning the gap. The CDR3 sequence is 15 residues long.

This clone was counted once. This sequence joins TRBV24-1 and TRBJ2-1, with D possibly TRBD2 on 5 matching bases. V shed 4 bases and J shed 9 bases, with 21 bases lying between them. This CDR3 region has 16 residues. Germline loops: CDR1 KGHDR, CDR2 SFDVKD. The DNA of the CDR3 is TGTGCCACCAGTGACGATACTCGGGCCCCCGCGGGTGAGCAGTTCTTC. Amino acid sequence: CATSDDTRAPAGEQFF.

DNA for the CDR3: TGTGCCAGCAGCTTATATTTGGGTAGGAGCTTAGATGAGCAGTTCTTC. Translated, it gives CASSLYLGRSLDEQFF. The chain uses TRBV11-3 and TRBJ2-1; D gene ambiguous. Germline assignment: CDR1 SGHNT and CDR2 YENEEA. This CDR3 is 16 amino acids long. The V gene lost 2 bases and the J gene lost 8 bases, with 19 bases spanning the gap.

The chain joins TRBV15 to TRBJ1-4, with 10 bases aligning to TRBD1. This CDR3 is built from 19 residues. Germline lookup yields CDR1 LNHNV and CDR2 YYDKDF (reference sequence). The V segment lost 1 base and the J segment 0 bases; nucleotides outside the gene matches: 8. The CDR3 DNA follows: TGTGCCACCAGCAGAGGCTTAGAAGGGACAGGGGCAACTAATGAAAAACTGTTTTTT. Its translation: CATSRGLEGTGATNEKLFF.

This chain uses TRBV5-6 with TRBJ1-1, with no clear D. The germline gives CDR1 SGHDT, CDR2 YYEEEE. The CDR3 spans 13 residues. Trimming took 4 bases from V and 11 from J, leaving 18 bases between them. CDR3 amino acids: CASSQMYRVGAFF. The CDR3 bases are TGTGCCAGCAGCCAAATGTACCGAGTTGGTGCTTTCTTT.

V gene TRBV5-1 combines with J gene TRBJ2-7; 8 positions match TRBD1. CDR3 length equals 14 residues. The V segment lost 4 bases and the J segment 7 bases; nucleotides outside the gene matches: 10. Per germline, CDR1 SGHRS and CDR2 YFSETQ. In nucleotides, the CDR3 is TGCGCCAGCAGCGAGGGCAGGGGGCTTCGGGAGCAGTACTTC. It codes for CASSEGRGLREQYF.

This rearrangement joins TRBV9 to TRBJ2-5; D is uncertain. This CDR3 contains 12 residues. The germline V gene encodes CDR1 SGDLS and CDR2 YYNGEE. The V and J ends lost 7 bases and 5 bases respectively, with 12 bases between them. This chain's CDR3 is CASGLEWETQYF. For the CDR3, the DNA is TGTGCCAGCGGGCTCGAGTGGGAGACCCAGTACTTC.

J is TRBJ2-3 and V is TRBV4-3; 7 positions match TRBD2. The CDR3 has 16 amino acids. After removal of 4 bases from V and 2 bases from J, the junction contained 9 bases not matched to a gene. Germline V gene lookup returns CDR1 LGHNA and CDR2 YSLEER. CDR3 DNA: TGCGCCAGCAGCCGAGAGAGGGGAGGGCCCACAGATACGCAGTATTTT. Its protein product is CASSRERGGPTDTQYF.

This chain connects TRBV30 to TRBJ2-7; TRBD1 might be the D (6 bases). The CDR3 covers 12 residues. Germline CDR1 reads GTSNPN; CDR2 reads SVGIG (reference sequence). V was pared by 2 bases and J by 7 bases, with 12 bases between. CDR3 sequence reads: CAWSTGTREQYF. In DNA form, the CDR3 reads TGTGCCTGGAGTACAGGGACGAGGGAGCAGTACTTC.

This chain uses TRBV29-1 with TRBJ2-7; D perhaps matches TRBD1 (6 bases). The CDR3 has 12 residues. V lost 4 bases and J lost 2, with 9 bases in between. In germline, CDR1 is SQVTM, CDR2 ANQGSEA. CDR3 sequence (DNA): TGCAGCGTTGTAAGGGACACCTACGAGCAGTACTTC. This gives the protein CSVVRDTYEQYF.

This clone was seen only a few times. This chain links TRBV27 with TRBJ2-1; tentatively, D is TRBD1 (6 bases). The germline V and J ends were trimmed by 0 bases and 1 base, with 10 bases remaining between them. The germline gives CDR1 MNHEY, CDR2 SMNVEV (reference sequence). The CDR3 runs to 16 residues. The CDR3 protein is CASSLSPTGSYNEQFF. DNA of the CDR3: TGTGCCAGCAGTTTATCGCCGACAGGATCCTACAATGAGCAGTTCTTC.

The rearrangement joins TRBV7-2 to TRBJ2-1; 10 positions agree with TRBD2. The V gene end was trimmed by 5 bases and the J gene end by 0 bases; junction bases not matched to a gene: 1. The length of the CDR3 is 15 residues. CDR1 SGHTA and CDR2 FQGNSA come from the germline V gene. This chain's CDR3 is CASSPSGSSYNEQFF. The CDR3 DNA is TGTGCCAGCAGCCCTAGCGGGAGCTCCTACAATGAGCAGTTCTTC.

The chain employs TRBV3-1 (or the pseudogene TRBV3-2) and TRBJ2-7; 7 positions agree with TRBD1. Germline lookup yields CDR1 LGHDT and CDR2 YNNKEL (reference sequence). CDR3 size: 14 residues. Trimming took 4 bases from V and 7 from J; bases not matched to a gene: 10. CDR3 loop: CASSPGHRGREQYF. For the CDR3, the DNA is TGTGCCAGCAGCCCGGGCCACAGGGGCAGAGAGCAGTACTTC.

This clone has more than one count but fewer than ten. The V gene is TRBV7-2, the J gene TRBJ1-2, with 7 bases lining up with TRBD1. Germline V gives CDR1 SGHTA, CDR2 FQGNSA. The CDR3 is 15 amino acids. The trim removed 1 base at V and 5 bases at J, leaving 7 bases unmatched. The CDR3 sequence: CASSLDRTGGYGYTF. Here the CDR3 DNA reads TGTGCCAGCAGCTTAGACAGGACAGGCGGGTATGGCTACACCTTC.

The rearrangement links TRBV7-9 to TRBJ2-1, with TRBD1 matching 7 bases. The CDR3 is 14 residues long. Per the germline V gene, CDR1 is SEHNR and CDR2 is FQNEAQ (reference sequence). Trimming took 4 bases from V and 14 from J; bases not matched to a gene: 14. CDR3 sequence reads: CASSSPAYRGIEFF. CDR3 DNA: TGTGCCAGCAGCTCGCCCGCGTACAGGGGAATCGAGTTCTTC. The full variable domain, with the rest looked up from reference TRBV7-9 and TRBJ2-1, is DTGVSQNPRHKITKRGQNVTFRCDPISEHNRLYWYRQTLGQGPEFLTYFQNEAQLEKSRLLSDRFSAERPKGSFSTLEIQRTEQGDSAMYLCASSSPAYRGIEFFGPGTRLTVL.

This clone was observed a handful of times. The V call is TRBV6-5, the J call TRBJ1-1; D gene unclear. Germline V gene sequence: CDR1 MNHEY, CDR2 SVGAGI. The germline V and J ends were trimmed by 2 bases and 8 bases, with 15 bases remaining between them. The CDR3 covers 14 residues. The CDR3 region is CASSYAGPVMEAFF. The CDR3 DNA reads as TGTGCCAGCAGTTACGCGGGCCCGGTAATGGAAGCTTTCTTT.

V and J are TRBV18 and TRBJ2-7, with D hard to call. V gave up 1 base and J gave up 4 bases, with 8 bases separating them. This CDR3 spans 13 amino acids. Per the germline V gene, CDR1 is KGHSH and CDR2 is LQKENI. CDR3 loop: CASSPRNGYEQYF. CDR3 in DNA: TGTGCCAGCTCACCACGCAACGGTTACGAGCAGTACTTC.

The chain is built from TRBV7-9 and TRBJ2-3; no clear D gene. The CDR3 is made up of 14 amino acids. Germline V CDR1 and CDR2: SEHNR, FQNEAQ (reference sequence). Between the trimmed V and J ends, which lost 4 bases and 6 bases, there was a span of 14 bases. The CDR3 spells CASSSPYLVDTQYF. The DNA for the CDR3 is TGTGCCAGCAGCTCGCCCTACCTGGTTGATACGCAGTATTTT.